Listed below are T cell receptor beta chains from one sample, sequenced in a study of cytomegalovirus exposure and HLA in healthy donors. TCRdb keeps only in-frame clones here, not all; method: immunoSEQ multiplex PCR. Here the sample table reports some 130,000 clones. Material: PBMCs. The receptors stem from a man between 18 and 35 years old in good health and CMV-seronegative. The CDR3 runs from the conserved cysteine through the conserved F or W. The D gene is left open where the match is weak.

TRBJ1-2 TRBV4-3 TRBD1 CASSQEHRGQGGYTF TGCGCCAGCAGCCAAGAGCACAGGGGGCAAGGTGGCTACACCTTC
TRBJ2-7 TRBV25-1 TRBD2 CASSVSAGVIVEQYF TGTGCCAGCAGTGTCTCAGCGGGAGTGATTGTCGAGCAGTACTTC
TRBJ1-3 TRBV6-6 . CASSYSVSSGNTIYF TGTGCCAGCAGTTACTCAGTCAGCTCTGGAAACACCATATATTTT
TRBJ2-7 TRBV5-6 . CANLGTPRSGEQYF TGTGCGAACCTCGGCACCCCGAGGTCGGGCGAGCAGTACTTC
TRBJ1-2 TRBV6-1 . CASRPGWDYGYTF TGTGCCAGCAGGCCGGGGTGGGACTATGGCTACACCTTC
TRBJ1-2 TRBV6-5 . CASRTGWYRGYTF TGTGCCAGCAGGACGGGATGGTATCGTGGCTACACCTTC
TRBJ2-3 TRBV11-3 . CASSLSGSTDTQYF TGTGCCAGCAGCCTTAGCGGAAGCACAGATACGCAGTATTTT
TRBJ2-3 TRBV5-1 . CASSLRGLRTDTQYF TGCGCCAGCAGCTTGCGGGGACTGCGCACAGATACGCAGTATTTT
TRBJ1-2 TRBV5-5 . CASSLGQSDYGYTF TGTGCCAGCAGCTTGGGACAGAGCGACTATGGCTACACCTTC
TRBJ1-1 TRBV6-1 . CASSRGRDTEAFF TGTGCCAGCAGTAGGGGCAGGGACACTGAAGCTTTCTTT
TRBJ1-6 TRBV19 . CASSPSSGLGGSYNSPLHF TGTGCCAGTAGCCCCTCCTCGGGGTTAGGTGGCTCCTATAATTCACCCCTCCACTTT
TRBJ2-2 TRBV28 TRBD1 CASSEGAPNTGELFF TGTGCCAGCAGCGAGGGGGCGCCGAACACCGGGGAGCTGTTTTTT
TRBJ1-2 TRBV27 TRBD1 CASKRTGFLYGYTF TGTGCCAGCAAGAGGACAGGGTTTCTTTATGGCTACACCTTC
TRBJ2-2 TRBV18 TRBD1 CASSPGGGQGSPTVGELFF TGTGCCAGCTCACCAGGGGGCGGACAGGGGTCGCCTACCGTCGGGGAGCTGTTTTTT
TRBJ2-7 TRBV6-6 TRBD1 CASSRQGPYEQYF TGTGCCAGCAGTAGACAGGGGCCCTACGAGCAGTACTTC
TRBJ2-4 TRBV19 TRBD1 CASSRPGTGGANKNIQYF TGTGCCAGTAGCCGTCCCGGGACAGGGGGCGCGAACAAAAACATTCAGTACTTC
TRBJ2-3 TRBV28 . CASSFTRDTQYF TGTGCCAGCAGTTTCACTAGAGATACGCAGTATTTT
TRBJ1-4 TRBV2 . CASSEVVTPANEKLFF TGTGCCAGCAGTGAAGTCGTAACTCCCGCTAATGAAAAACTGTTTTTT
TRBJ1-3 TRBV28 TRBD1 CASSSRQGITGNTIYF TGTGCCAGCAGTTCACGACAGGGTATCACTGGAAACACCATATATTTT
TRBJ2-3 TRBV6-4 . CASSVGGTTDTQYF TGTGCCAGCAGTGTTGGCGGGACCACAGATACGCAGTATTTT
TRBJ2-1 TRBV28 TRBD2 CASSSPQAGGPRDEQFF TGTGCCAGCAGTTCCCCCCAAGCGGGAGGGCCTCGGGATGAGCAGTTCTTC
TRBJ2-7 TRBV9 TRBD1 CASSALDRDHQYF TGTGCCAGCAGCGCCTTGGACAGGGATCACCAGTACTTC
TRBJ1-5 TRBV11-2 . CASSLSGANQPQHF TGTGCCAGCAGCTTGTCTGGGGCGAATCAGCCCCAGCATTTT